This T cell receptor (beta chain) was documented in a study of T cell changes during pregnancy in multiple sclerosis. With 4 bases removed from V and 5 bases from J, the gap between germline ends came to 16 bases. Germline loops: CDR1 SGHDT, CDR2 YYEEEE. The CDR3 is 14 residues long. This table comes from immunoSEQ multiplex PCR, and its TCRdb copy is limited to in-frame clones, with some not included. The table shows fewer than 75,000 clones, with over 75% occurring only once. Sequenced here: CD8+ T cells from peripheral blood mononuclear cells, sampled before pregnancy. V is TRBV5-6 and J is TRBJ2-7; tentatively, D is TRBD2 (6 bases). The sequence was collected from a female donor with multiple sclerosis, enrolled in a pregnancy study. Here the CDR3 reads CASSALLARDEQYF. CDR3 nucleotide sequence: TGTGCCAGCAGCGCCTTACTAGCACGTGACGAGCAGTACTTC.